The present T cell receptor beta chain was sequenced within a study of shared clonotypes between healthy human individuals. The table came from immunoSEQ multiplex PCR; TCRdb's copy has only in-frame clones and leaves some out. The sample consists of approximately 2,300,000 clones, 80% to 95% of them appearing once. The CDR3 length is 14 residues. Trimming shortened V by 4 bases and J by 2 bases, and 9 bases separated the two germline ends. Germline loops: CDR1 MDHEN, CDR2 SYDVKM. Both subsets, CD45RA+ naive and CD45RA-negative memory, were split from the CD4+ cells. This clone appeared a single time.

This TCR came from a man aged 18 to 30 in good health. Some clones in this sample may be carry-over from other donors' samples. Sequenced input: naive CD4+ T cells from PBMCs. Subset in this sample: CD45RA+ positively selected. This chain uses TRBV28 with TRBJ2-1, with D perhaps TRBD1 (5 bases). CDR3 in amino acids: CASSYRRAYNEQFF. Here the CDR3 DNA reads TGTGCCAGCAGTTACCGCAGGGCCTACAATGAGCAGTTCTTC.